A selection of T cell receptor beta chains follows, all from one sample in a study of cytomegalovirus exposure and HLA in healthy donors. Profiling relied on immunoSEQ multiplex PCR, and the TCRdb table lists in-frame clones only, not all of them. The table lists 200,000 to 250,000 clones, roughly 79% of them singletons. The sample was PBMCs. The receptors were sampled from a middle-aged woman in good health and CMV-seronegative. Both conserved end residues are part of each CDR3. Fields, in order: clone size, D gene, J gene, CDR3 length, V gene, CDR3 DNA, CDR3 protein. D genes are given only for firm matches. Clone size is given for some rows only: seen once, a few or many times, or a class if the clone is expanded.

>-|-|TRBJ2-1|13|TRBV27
TGTGCCAGCAGAGGAGGGCTCTACAATGAGCAGTTCTTC
CASRGGLYNEQFF
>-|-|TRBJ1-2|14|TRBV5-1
TGCGCCAGCAGCTTGGATCTGGGCAGCTATGGCTACACCTTC
CASSLDLGSYGYTF
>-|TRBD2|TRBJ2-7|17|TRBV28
TGTGCCACCGGATCAGCGGGGGATGCAACGAGCTCCTACGAGCAGTACTTC
CATGSAGDATSSYEQYF
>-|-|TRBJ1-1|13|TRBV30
TGTGCCTGGAGTGTAGGGGGACATACTGAAGCTTTCTTT
CAWSVGGHTEAFF
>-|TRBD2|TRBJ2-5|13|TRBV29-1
TGCAGCGCATCGGGGGGGGCCCAAGAGACCCAGTACTTC
CSASGGAQETQYF
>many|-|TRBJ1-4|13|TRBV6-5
TGTGCCAGCAGGGGTACAGGGATCGGAAAACTGTTTTTT
CASRGTGIGKLFF
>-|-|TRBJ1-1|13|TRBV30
TGTGCCTGGGCCCCCAGTCTGAACACTGAAGCTTTCTTT
CAWAPSLNTEAFF
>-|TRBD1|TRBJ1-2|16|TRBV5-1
TGCGCCAGCAGCGGGACAGGGGGCGGTGACGGCTATGGCTACACCTTC
CASSGTGGGDGYGYTF
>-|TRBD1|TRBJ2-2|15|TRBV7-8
TGTGCCAGCAGCCCCTGGGACAGGGGGACCGGGGAGCTGTTTTTT
CASSPWDRGTGELFF
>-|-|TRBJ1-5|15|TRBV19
TGTGCCAGTAGCTCCCGCTATCGGAGCAATCAGCCCCAGCATTTT
CASSSRYRSNQPQHF
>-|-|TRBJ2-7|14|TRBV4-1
TGCGCCAGCAGCCATCAAAGGGGCGCCTACGAGCAGTACTTC
CASSHQRGAYEQYF
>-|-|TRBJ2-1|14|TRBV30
TGTGCCTGGAGTGTACAGATCCTCTACAATGAGCAGTTCTTC
CAWSVQILYNEQFF
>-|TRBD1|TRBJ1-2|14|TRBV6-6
TGTGCCAGCAGTGGGACAGGGGCCGCAGATGGCTACACCTTC
CASSGTGAADGYTF
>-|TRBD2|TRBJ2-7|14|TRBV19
TGTGCCAGTAGTCTGCCGGGACTACCCTACGAGCAGTACTTC
CASSLPGLPYEQYF
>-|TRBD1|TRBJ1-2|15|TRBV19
TGTGCCAGTAGTATAGATCGGGACAGAATCTATGGCTACACCTTC
CASSIDRDRIYGYTF
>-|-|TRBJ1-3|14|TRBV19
TGTGCCAGTAGTATACAGAACTCTGGAAACACCATATATTTT
CASSIQNSGNTIYF
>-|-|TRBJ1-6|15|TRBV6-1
TGTGCCAGCAGTGAATTCAGGCTGATTAATTCACCCCTCCACTTT
CASSEFRLINSPLHF
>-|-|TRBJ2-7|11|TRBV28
TGTGCCAGCACCAGAGGGATTCAGCAGTACTTC
CASTRGIQQYF
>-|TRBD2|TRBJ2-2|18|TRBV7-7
TGTGCTAGCAGCTTAGCCCCCGGGTTCCCGGGGGGCACCGGGGAGCTGTTTTTT
CASSLAPGFPGGTGELFF
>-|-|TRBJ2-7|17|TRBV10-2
TGCGCCAGCAGTGAGCCGAACCCAGGGTCCGATTCCTACGAGCAGTACTTC
CASSEPNPGSDSYEQYF
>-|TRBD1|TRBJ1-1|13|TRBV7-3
TGTGCCAGCAGCCCAACAGGGGACACTGAAGCTTTCTTT
CASSPTGDTEAFF
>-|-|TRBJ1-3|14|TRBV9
TGTGCCAGCAGCGTAACATACTCTGGAAACACCATATATTTT
CASSVTYSGNTIYF
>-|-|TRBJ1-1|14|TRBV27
TGTGCCAGCAGTTTATCTTACAGTTCGGTCGAAGCTTTCTTT
CASSLSYSSVEAFF
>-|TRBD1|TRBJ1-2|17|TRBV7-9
TGTGCCAGCAGCAACCGGGACAGGGGATGGGGCAACTATGGCTACACCTTC
CASSNRDRGWGNYGYTF
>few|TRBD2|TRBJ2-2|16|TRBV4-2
TGTGCCAGCAGCCAAGTTAGCGGGGGGGGGACCGGGGAGCTGTTTTTT
CASSQVSGGGTGELFF
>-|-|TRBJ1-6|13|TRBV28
TGTGCCAGCAGTTTATACAGCCCTGTAACCCTCCACTTT
CASSLYSPVTLHF